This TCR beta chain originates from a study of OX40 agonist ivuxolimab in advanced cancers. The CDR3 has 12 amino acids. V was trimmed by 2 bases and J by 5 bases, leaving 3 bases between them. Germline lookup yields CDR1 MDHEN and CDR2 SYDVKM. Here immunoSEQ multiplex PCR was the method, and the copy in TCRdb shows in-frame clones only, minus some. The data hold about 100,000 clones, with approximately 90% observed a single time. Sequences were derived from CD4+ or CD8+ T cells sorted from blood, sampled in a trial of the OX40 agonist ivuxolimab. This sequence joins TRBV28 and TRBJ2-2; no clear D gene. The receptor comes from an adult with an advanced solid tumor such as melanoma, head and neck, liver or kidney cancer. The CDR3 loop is CASSLDTGELFF. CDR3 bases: TGTGCCAGCAGTTTAGATACCGGGGAGCTGTTTTTT.